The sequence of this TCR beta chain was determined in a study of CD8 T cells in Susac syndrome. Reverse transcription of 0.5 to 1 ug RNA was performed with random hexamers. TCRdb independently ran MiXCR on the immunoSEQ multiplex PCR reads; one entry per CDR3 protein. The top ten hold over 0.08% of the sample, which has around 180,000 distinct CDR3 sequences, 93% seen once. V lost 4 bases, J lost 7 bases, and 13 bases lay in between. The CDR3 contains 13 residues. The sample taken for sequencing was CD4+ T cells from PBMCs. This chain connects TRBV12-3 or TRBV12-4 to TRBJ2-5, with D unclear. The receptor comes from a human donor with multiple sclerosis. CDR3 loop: CASSWGLYGTQYF. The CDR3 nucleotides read TGTGCCAGCAGTTGGGGTTTGTACGGGACCCAGTACTTC.